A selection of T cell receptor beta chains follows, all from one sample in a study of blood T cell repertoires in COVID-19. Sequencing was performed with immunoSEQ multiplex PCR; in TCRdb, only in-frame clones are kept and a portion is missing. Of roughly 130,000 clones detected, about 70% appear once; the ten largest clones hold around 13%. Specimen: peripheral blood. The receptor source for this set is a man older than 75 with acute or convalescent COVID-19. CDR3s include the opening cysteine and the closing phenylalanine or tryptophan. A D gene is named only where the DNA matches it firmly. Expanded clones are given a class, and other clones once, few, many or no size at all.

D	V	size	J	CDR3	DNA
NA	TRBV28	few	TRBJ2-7	CASRRSGEPYEQYF	TGTGCCAGCAGACGATCAGGGGAGCCCTACGAGCAGTACTTC
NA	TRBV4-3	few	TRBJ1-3	CASSQAATGRSSGNTIYF	TGCGCCAGCAGCCAAGCTGCCACAGGGCGTTCCTCTGGAAACACCATATATTTT
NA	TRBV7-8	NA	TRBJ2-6	CASSQRQGANVLTF	TGTGCCAGCAGCCAGAGACAGGGGGCCAACGTCCTGACTTTC
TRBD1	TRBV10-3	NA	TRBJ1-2	CAIIDKQGIDGYTF	TGTGCCATCATCGATAAACAGGGGATTGATGGCTACACCTTC
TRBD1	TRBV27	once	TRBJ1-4	CASSSQGATNEKLFF	TGTGCCAGCAGTTCACAGGGGGCCACTAATGAAAAACTGTTTTTT
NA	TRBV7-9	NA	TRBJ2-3	CASSLGSGADTQYF	TGTGCCAGCAGCTTAGGATCCGGTGCAGATACGCAGTATTTT
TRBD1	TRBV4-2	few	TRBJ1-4	CASSQGTRQGSNEKLFF	TGTGCCAGCAGCCAAGGGACCAGACAGGGAAGTAATGAAAAACTGTTTTTT
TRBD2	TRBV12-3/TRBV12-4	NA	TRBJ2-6	CATGGSGANVLTF	TGCGCAACGGGGGGCTCTGGGGCCAACGTCCTGACTTTC
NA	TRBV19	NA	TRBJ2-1	CASSIEIPTGSLNNEQFF	TGTGCCAGTAGTATAGAGATCCCTACAGGGAGTCTTAACAATGAGCAGTTCTTC
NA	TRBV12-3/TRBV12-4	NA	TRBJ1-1	CASREDWNTEAFF	TGTGCCAGCAGGGAGGATTGGAACACTGAAGCTTTCTTT
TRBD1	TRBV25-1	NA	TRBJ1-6	CARNRGRDSPLHF	TGTGCCAGAAACAGGGGCCGGGATTCACCCCTCCACTTT
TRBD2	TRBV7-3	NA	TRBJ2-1	CASSTPGLAGVSSYNEQFF	TGTGCCAGCAGCACACCGGGACTAGCGGGGGTCTCCTCCTACAATGAGCAGTTCTTC
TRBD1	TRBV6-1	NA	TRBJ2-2	CASSEAPGQGAHTGELFF	TGTGCCAGCAGTGAAGCACCGGGACAGGGGGCGCACACCGGGGAGCTGTTTTTT
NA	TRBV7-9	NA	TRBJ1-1	CASSLVVNTEAFF	TGTGCCAGCAGCTTAGTCGTGAACACTGAAGCTTTCTTT
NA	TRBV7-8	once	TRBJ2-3	CASSLVSARGVMGDTQYF	TGTGCCAGCAGCTTAGTGTCCGCCCGGGGAGTGATGGGGGATACGCAGTATTTT
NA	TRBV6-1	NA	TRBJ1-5	CASSEVGLNQPQHF	TGTGCCAGCAGTGAAGTGGGACTCAATCAGCCCCAGCATTTT